A selection of T cell receptor beta chains follows, all from one sample in a study of OX40 agonist ivuxolimab in advanced cancers. Method: immunoSEQ multiplex PCR; TCRdb's copy keeps in-frame clones and lacks some. This sample carries over 95,000 clones, approximately 95% of them seen once, and the ten largest clones take 2% to 2.5%. The input for sequencing was CD4+ or CD8+ T cells sorted from blood, taken in a trial of the OX40 agonist ivuxolimab. The origin of the receptors is an adult with an advanced solid tumor such as melanoma, head and neck, liver or kidney cancer. Each CDR3 is given with its conserved first and last residue. The D gene is left open where the match is weak. Expanded clones are given a class, and other clones once, few, many or no size at all.

cdr3_nt,cdr3_aa,d_call,j_call,clone_size,v_call
TGCGCCAGCAGTCCGGGGGCCTACAATGAGCAGTTCTTC,CASSPGAYNEQFF,-,TRBJ2-1,-,TRBV4-1
TGTGCCAGTAGTTCGTTCGGTCGAAATCAGCCCCAGCATTTT,CASSSFGRNQPQHF,-,TRBJ1-5,-,TRBV19
TGTGCCAGCAGTAATTCAGGGCCCAGCGGGGAGCTGTTTTTT,CASSNSGPSGELFF,-,TRBJ2-2,-,TRBV2
TGTGCCAGCAGCTTATCGGGGTCGCTCAATGAGCAGTTCTTC,CASSLSGSLNEQFF,-,TRBJ2-1,-,TRBV7-7
TGTGCCAGCAGTGACTCGGAAGGACGGAGAGTTGAAGGGACCCAGTACTTC,CASSDSEGRRVEGTQYF,-,TRBJ2-5,once,TRBV6-4
TGTGCCAGTAGTTTTCTAGCGGTCTACAATGAGCAGTTCTTC,CASSFLAVYNEQFF,TRBD2,TRBJ2-1,once,TRBV19
TGCAGCGGGGGAGGAGGAGTCGGGGAGCTGTTTTTT,CSGGGGVGELFF,-,TRBJ2-2,-,TRBV29-1
TGCGCCAGCAGCCAAGATAGGGGAACTGGAAACACCATATATTTT,CASSQDRGTGNTIYF,-,TRBJ1-3,-,TRBV4-1
TGTGCCAGCAGTCTGGGGGGGACGCAATTCGATGAGCAGTTCTTC,CASSLGGTQFDEQFF,TRBD2,TRBJ2-1,-,TRBV28
TGTGCCAGCAGTTTGGCGCTTGAAGCTTTCTTT,CASSLALEAFF,-,TRBJ1-1,-,TRBV28
TGTGCTACCCACTGGGGGGGGGAATACAATGAGCAGTTCTTC,CATHWGGEYNEQFF,TRBD2,TRBJ2-1,-,TRBV19
TGTGCCAGCAACCCGGGACAGAGGCGAGATACGCAGTATTTT,CASNPGQRRDTQYF,TRBD1,TRBJ2-3,-,TRBV27
TGTGCCAGCAGCTACCGCAGCGCGGGGCAGCCCCAGCATTTT,CASSYRSAGQPQHF,-,TRBJ1-5,few,TRBV6-5
TGTGCCAGCAGCGTAGTGGGGAGAGTGGCAGATACGCAGTATTTT,CASSVVGRVADTQYF,-,TRBJ2-3,once,TRBV9
TGTGCCAGCAGTGAATATGATCCGGGACTATCTAATGAAAAACTGTTTTTT,CASSEYDPGLSNEKLFF,-,TRBJ1-4,-,TRBV2
TGTGCCAGCAGTTTAGGGGGGCTCAATCAGCCCCAGCATTTT,CASSLGGLNQPQHF,-,TRBJ1-5,-,TRBV27
TGTGCCAGCAGCTTAGTTGCCGGTCCCTCTGGAAACACCATATATTTT,CASSLVAGPSGNTIYF,-,TRBJ1-3,few,TRBV7-2
TGCGCCAGCAGCCCGTATAGACAGGGCCGCTTC,CASSPYRQGRF,TRBD1,TRBJ1-2,-,TRBV4-3
TGTGCCAGCAGCCCAAATAGCGGGACGATCTACGAGCAGTACTTC,CASSPNSGTIYEQYF,TRBD2,TRBJ2-7,-,TRBV4-2
TGTGCCAGCAGCAAAACAGGGTTGAACACTGAAGCTTTCTTT,CASSKTGLNTEAFF,-,TRBJ1-1,-,TRBV7-9
TGTGCCAGCAGTTTGGAGGTCCTGAACACCGGGGAGCTGTTTTTT,CASSLEVLNTGELFF,-,TRBJ2-2,-,TRBV27
TGTGCCAGTAGTATAGGTGTAGGGTTCGGATACGAGCAGTACTTC,CASSIGVGFGYEQYF,-,TRBJ2-7,-,TRBV19
TGCGCCAGCAGCCAACGTTCTCTCGGGACAGATAACACCGGGGAGCTGTTTTTT,CASSQRSLGTDNTGELFF,TRBD1,TRBJ2-2,-,TRBV4-3
TGTGCCAGCAGCGAGGGGACTAGCGGGGGGGTATCCTACAATGAGCAGTTCTTC,CASSEGTSGGVSYNEQFF,TRBD2,TRBJ2-1,-,TRBV7-9
TGTGCCAGCAGTAGAGGGGGCTCCGGCAATCAGCCCCAGCATTTT,CASSRGGSGNQPQHF,TRBD1,TRBJ1-5,-,TRBV27
TGCGCCAGCAGCCAAGATAGGGGCCATGATGAGCAGTTCTTC,CASSQDRGHDEQFF,-,TRBJ2-1,once,TRBV4-3
TGTGCCAGCAGTTCGGATGGGTACGAGCAGTACTTC,CASSSDGYEQYF,-,TRBJ2-7,-,TRBV27
TGTGCCAGCAGCATGGGGGGCGGAGATACGCAGTATTTT,CASSMGGGDTQYF,-,TRBJ2-3,-,TRBV5-4
TGCGCCAGCAGCCAGTCGTCTAGCGAAGAAAAGTACTTC,CASSQSSSEEKYF,-,TRBJ2-7,once,TRBV4-3
TGTGCCAGCAGCGACCCGGGCTATGGCTACACCTTC,CASSDPGYGYTF,-,TRBJ1-2,-,TRBV9
TGTGCCAGCAGCCCACTAGCGGGAGGCTACGAGCAGTACTTC,CASSPLAGGYEQYF,TRBD2,TRBJ2-7,-,TRBV7-8
TGTGCCAGCAGTGCTAGGTTGAGAACTGAAGCTTTCTTT,CASSARLRTEAFF,-,TRBJ1-1,-,TRBV25-1
TGTGCCAGCAGCTTAGTTGGCGACAATGAGCAGTTCTTC,CASSLVGDNEQFF,-,TRBJ2-1,-,TRBV7-9
TGTGCCAGCAGCTTAGATCGGGACAGCTCTGAAGCTTTCTTT,CASSLDRDSSEAFF,TRBD1,TRBJ1-1,-,TRBV7-6
TGCGCCAGCAGTCCGGCAGCGATCACTGAAGCTTTCTTT,CASSPAAITEAFF,-,TRBJ1-1,once,TRBV10-2
TGTGCCACCGCCCCGACATCAACTAATGAAAAACTGTTTTTT,CATAPTSTNEKLFF,-,TRBJ1-4,-,TRBV5-5
TGTGCTAGCACGGACGGAGTGAATCAGCCCCAGCATTTT,CASTDGVNQPQHF,-,TRBJ1-5,-,TRBV2
TGTGCCAGCAGCGCCGAGACTACCAGCACAGATACGCAGTATTTT,CASSAETTSTDTQYF,-,TRBJ2-3,-,TRBV9
TGTGCCAGCTCTCTGGACGGGGGGGAGACCCAGTACTTC,CASSLDGGETQYF,TRBD2,TRBJ2-5,-,TRBV11-3
TGTGCCAGCAGCTTCTCCCCTGGGGTTCAAGAGACCCAGTACTTC,CASSFSPGVQETQYF,-,TRBJ2-5,-,TRBV7-9
TGTGCCAGCAGTCTATATGAGAGCACTGAAGCTTTCTTT,CASSLYESTEAFF,-,TRBJ1-1,-,TRBV6-5
TGCAGCGTTGAAGAGCGTACATACAATGAGCAGTTCTTC,CSVEERTYNEQFF,-,TRBJ2-1,once,TRBV29-1
TGTGCCAGCAGTTCCCTGACATATTCGGGGGAGCAGTACTTC,CASSSLTYSGEQYF,-,TRBJ2-7,-,TRBV6-8
TGCGCCAGCAGCCCCTTTAGAGATGGGGTTGAAGCTTTCTTT,CASSPFRDGVEAFF,-,TRBJ1-1,-,TRBV4-1
TGTGCCACCAGCTCGAGGAATGAGCAGTTCTTC,CATSSRNEQFF,-,TRBJ2-1,-,TRBV15
TGTGCCAGCAGCTTTATAGGTCAAGAGACCCAGTACTTC,CASSFIGQETQYF,-,TRBJ2-5,-,TRBV5-4
TGCGCCAGCAGCTTGGGGGGTCGGGAGACCCAGTACTTC,CASSLGGRETQYF,-,TRBJ2-5,-,TRBV5-1
TGTGCCAGCAGCCCCCGGGAGGGCAATGAGCAGTTCTTC,CASSPREGNEQFF,TRBD2,TRBJ2-1,-,TRBV7-3